This T cell receptor beta chain was identified in a study of regulatory T cells in long-lasting Graves disease. CDR3 length: 12 residues. Germline V gene sequence: CDR1 DFQATT, CDR2 SNEGSKA (reference sequence). V lost 6 bases and J lost 5, with 13 bases in between. CDR3-region Arm-PCR and iRepertoire HTBI primers produced the TCR beta libraries. TCRdb called the multiplex PCR reads again in MiXCR, with one record for every CDR3 protein. The data contain around 460,000 distinct CDR3 sequences, around a fifth of them singletons. Time point noted: persistent/refractory GD, antithyroid drugs over 5 years with positive TRAb. RNA extracted from PBMCs served as the sequencing template. Guidelines of the American Thyroid Association were used to diagnose Graves' disease. Whole-study results and caveats: When disease was persistent, TRBV28, TRBJ1-2 and TRBJ2-5 were the favored segments. The persistent group shared 2,500 to 3,000 public clonotypes, more than the approximately 880 shared by new patients. The study found lower TCR diversity in persistent Graves' patients than in newly diagnosed ones.

Remarks on this clonotype: The antigen remains unidentified.

The chain is built from TRBV20-1 and TRBJ2-5, with D possibly TRBD2 on 5 matching bases. Sequenced material: peripheral blood mononuclear cells (PBMCs), taken when the disease was refractory, from a patient treated with antithyroid drugs. This receptor was identified in a female donor with Graves disease. DNA of the CDR3: TGCAGTGCCGACTACCGTTCGGAGACCCAGTACTTC. It is translated as CSADYRSETQYF.